The present TCR beta chain was sequenced within a study of control samples from healthy donors and cancer patients. CDR3 length equals 15 residues. Data came from immunoSEQ multiplex PCR; TCRdb stores just in-frame clones and leaves some out. The sample carries over 150,000 clones, roughly 95% recorded once. The chain joins TRBV21-1 to TRBJ1-2. TRBV21-1 is listed as a pseudogene. The material sequenced was blood. The sequence derives from a woman in her twenties or thirties in good health. The CDR3 nucleotides are TGTGCCAGCAGCAAAGTGAGTATTCCTAACTATGGCTACACCTTC. Protein product: CASSKVSIPNYGYTF.